One and the same sample provided the 3 T cell receptor beta chains below, sequenced in a study of T cells in Graves' hyperthyroidism and ophthalmopathy. Researchers amplified the TCR beta CDR3 regions from RNA transcripts. With the HTBI primer set, the TCR CDR3 went through a first round of RT-PCR. TCRdb passed the multiplex PCR reads through MiXCR, listing each CDR3 protein once. The sample comprises 190,000 or so distinct CDR3 sequences, about a sixth of which are singletons, and about 48% rests with the top ten. Sequencing input: blood. The source of these receptors is a middle-aged man with Graves' hyperthyroidism.

The chain combines TRBV6-2 or TRBV6-3 with TRBJ2-1; 7 nucleotides align to TRBD1. V dropped 6 bases and J dropped 6; count of bases not matched to a gene: 5. The CDR3 is 13 amino acids. CDR1 and CDR2 from the germline V gene are MNHEY and SVGEGT. Written as DNA, the CDR3 is TGTGCCAGCAGGACAGGGTCCCGCAATGAGCAGTTCTTC. This sequence encodes CASRTGSRNEQFF.

The V and J genes are TRBV7-3 and TRBJ2-3, with a tentative D call TRBD1 (6 bases). The CDR3 length is 15 residues. V lost 1 base and J 6 bases, leaving 14 bases between the germline ends. CDR1 is SGHTA, CDR2 FQGTGA, per germline. CDR3 in DNA: TGTGCCAGCAGCTTAAGGCCCCAGGGGATGGATACGCAGTATTTT. Encoded protein: CASSLRPQGMDTQYF.

This clonotype was found a few times. The chain uses TRBV3-1 and TRBJ1-6, with D perhaps TRBD1 (6 bases). Germline CDR1 reads LGHDT; CDR2 reads YNNKEL (reference sequence). The V end was cut by 2 bases, the J end by 10 bases, with 12 bases between. The CDR3 covers 14 residues. CDR3 loop: CASSQLQGGSPLHF. In nucleotides, the CDR3 is TGTGCCAGCAGCCAACTACAGGGTGGATCACCCCTCCACTTT.